The entry below describes one T cell receptor beta chain. The sample belongs to a study of sequential checkpoint blockade in melanoma. About the research overall: Maintenance nivolumab came after either treatment sequence.

The treatment denotes: randomized to nivolumab then ipilimumab (arm A) or the reverse (arm B). From thawed PBMCs, live CD3+CD8+ cells negative for CD19 and CD56 were sorted. Here immunoSEQ multiplex PCR was the method, and the copy in TCRdb shows in-frame clones only, minus some. Counted here are approximately 12,000 clones, almost 80% occurring once; the ten biggest clones make up around three fifths. The CDR3 is 13 amino acids. Germline CDR1 is MNHNS and CDR2 is SASEGT. V was trimmed by 10 bases and J by 0 bases, leaving 10 bases between them. The TCR sequence derives from a human donor with melanoma. Sequenced here: CD8+ T cells sorted from blood (inferred from file names), sampled from a patient given nivolumab and ipilimumab in sequence. The rearrangement joins TRBV6-1 to TRBJ1-5, with D maybe TRBD1 (6 bases). CDR3 region: CATSTGSNQPQHF. CDR3 coding DNA: TGTGCCACCTCGACAGGTAGCAATCAGCCCCAGCATTTT.